Sequencing of this T cell receptor beta chain was carried out in a study of early T cells in non-severe SARS-CoV-2 infection. Germline V gene lookup returns CDR1 SGHAT and CDR2 FQNNGV. V was cut by 4 bases and J by 2 bases, with 25 bases left in between. The CDR3 sequence is 19 residues long. The study's findings and limits: VDJdb matching favored anti-spike CD8 responses, missing private and CD4 specificities.

One entry per CDR3 protein results from TCRdb running MiXCR on the 5' RACE reads. Of fewer than 80,000 distinct CDR3 sequences in the sample, roughly a tenth were seen once. This clonotype was detected only a few times. No antigen is known for it. The J gene is TRBJ2-3, the V gene TRBV11-2; a possible D gene is TRBD1 (5 bases). The sequenced sample consisted of whole blood. The source of this sequence is an adult who was a healthcare worker with PCR-confirmed SARS-CoV-2 infection or an uninfected control (not recorded which). The CDR3 spells CASSSRGRERPLNTDTQYF. DNA for the CDR3: TGTGCCAGCAGCTCTAGAGGCAGGGAACGTCCCCTTAACACAGATACGCAGTATTTT.